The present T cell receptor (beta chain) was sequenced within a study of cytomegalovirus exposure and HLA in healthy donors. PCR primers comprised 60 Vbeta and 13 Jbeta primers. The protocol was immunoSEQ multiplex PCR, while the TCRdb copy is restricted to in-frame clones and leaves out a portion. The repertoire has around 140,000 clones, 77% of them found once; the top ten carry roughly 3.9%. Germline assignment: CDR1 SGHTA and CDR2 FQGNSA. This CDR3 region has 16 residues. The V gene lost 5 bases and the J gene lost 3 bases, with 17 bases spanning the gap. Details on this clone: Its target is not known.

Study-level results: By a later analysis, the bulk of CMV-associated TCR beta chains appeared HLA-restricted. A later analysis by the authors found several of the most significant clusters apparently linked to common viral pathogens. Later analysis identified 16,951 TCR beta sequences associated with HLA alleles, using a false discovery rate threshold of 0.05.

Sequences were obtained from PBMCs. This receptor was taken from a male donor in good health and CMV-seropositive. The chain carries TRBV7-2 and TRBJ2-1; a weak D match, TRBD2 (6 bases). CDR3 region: CASSPSGLGGYNEQFF. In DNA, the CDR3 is TGTGCCAGCAGCCCAAGCGGGTTGGGCGGCTACAATGAGCAGTTCTTC.